The entry below describes one T cell receptor beta chain. Its specificity is unknown. The sample is drawn from a study of shared clonotypes between healthy human individuals. Study summary: Three CD4 naive, three CD4 memory, two CD8 naive and one CD8 memory plate were used per donor.

From germline, CDR1 is MNHNS and CDR2 SASEGT. The V segment lost 9 bases and the J segment 7 bases; nucleotides outside the gene matches: 6. The CDR3 loop spans 12 amino acids. Study-wide results and caveats: Despite large depth, rarefaction showed incomplete sorted-subset sequencing.

Generated by immunoSEQ multiplex PCR, the TCRdb table keeps only in-frame clones and is missing some. The repertoire has roughly 2,000,000 clones, about 94% of them found once; the top ten carry more than 0.9%. Cells designated naive CD8 were CD45RO-negative and were positively selected for CCR7, with terminally differentiated effector memory CD45RA+ cells excluded. The origin of this receptor is a man aged 18-30 years in good health. This chain connects TRBV6-1 to TRBJ1-2; 9 bases line up with TRBD1. The sequenced material came from naive CD8+ T cells sorted from blood. The CDR3 spells CASKDRGSGYTF. The CDR3 DNA sequence: TGTGCCAGTAAGGACAGGGGATCTGGCTACACCTTC.